A single sample is the source of the 19 T cell receptor beta chains below, sequenced in a study of T cells in Graves' hyperthyroidism and ophthalmopathy. RNA transcripts provided the source from which TCR beta CDR3 regions were amplified. Using the HTBI primer set, a first-round RT-PCR was run on the TCR CDR3. A single record per CDR3 protein comes from TCRdb applying MiXCR to the multiplex PCR reads. The data contain hundreds of thousands of distinct CDR3 sequences, over 35% of them singletons. Sequencing was carried out using blood. Receptors were obtained from a man aged 18-30 years with Graves' hyperthyroidism.

This clonotype has ten or more counts. V gene TRBV11-2 combines with J gene TRBJ2-7; D perhaps matches TRBD2 (5 bases). The CDR3 sequence is 13 residues long. Between the trimmed V and J ends, which lost 4 bases and 2 bases, there was a span of 9 bases. Germline V lookup: CDR1 SGHAT, CDR2 FQNNGV. The CDR3 is CASSSGETYEQYF. CDR3 DNA: TGTGCCAGCAGCTCCGGGGAGACCTACGAGCAGTACTTC.

The chain has TRBV7-9 and TRBJ1-1, with TRBD1 matching over 8 bases. The CDR3 spans 15 residues. CDR1 is SEHNR, CDR2 FQNEAQ, per germline (reference sequence). Trimming took 5 bases from V and 1 from J; bases not matched to a gene: 6. CDR3 in amino acids: CASSESGGPNTEAFF. CDR3 nucleotides: TGTGCCAGCAGCGAATCAGGGGGCCCGAACACTGAAGCTTTCTTT.

This clonotype came up a few times. CDR3 residues: CASRIGRTGELFF. The CDR3 region has the DNA TGTGCCAGCAGGATAGGACGCACCGGGGAGCTGTTTTTT. The chain links TRBV2 to TRBJ2-2; no definite D call. The CDR3 is 13 residues long. V was pared by 6 bases and J by 4 bases, with 9 bases between. Germline V gives CDR1 SNHLY, CDR2 FYNNEI.

This clonotype showed up many times. This chain links TRBV29-1 with TRBJ2-5; D unclear. The germline gives CDR1 SQVTM, CDR2 ANQGSEA. V was pared by 3 bases and J by 7 bases, with 15 bases between. The CDR3 contains 13 residues. The CDR3 nucleotides are TGCAGCGTTGAGTGGAGCGTTCCGGGGACCCAGTACTTC. Protein product: CSVEWSVPGTQYF.

The V and J genes are TRBV20-1 and TRBJ1-1; D is unresolved. CDR1 and CDR2 (germline): DFQATT, SNEGSKA (reference sequence). Trimming removed 6 bases from V and 0 bases from J, with 8 bases in between. The CDR3 spans 12 residues. Here the CDR3 DNA reads TGCAGTGCGTTACAGCTGAACACTGAAGCTTTCTTT. It is translated as CSALQLNTEAFF.

In its sample, this clonotype was seen once. V is TRBV4-1 and J is TRBJ1-4, with D perhaps TRBD1 (5 bases). The V and J ends lost 3 bases and 4 bases respectively, with 15 bases between them. The CDR3 contains 16 residues. Germline lookup yields CDR1 MGHRA and CDR2 YSYEKL. The CDR3, as DNA: TGCGCCAGCAGCCAGCAAGCCGGGACGGTTAATGAAAAACTGTTTTTT. It codes for CASSQQAGTVNEKLFF.

This clonotype was seen a handful of times. The chain is built from TRBV20-1 and TRBJ2-7; perhaps TRBD2 as D (6 bases). The CDR3 has 13 amino acids. V shed 2 bases and J shed 2 bases, with 10 bases lying between them. Germline V gene sequence: CDR1 DFQATT, CDR2 SNEGSKA (reference sequence). This CDR3 reads CSARPGVAYEQYF. The CDR3 bases are TGCAGTGCTAGACCGGGGGTCGCCTACGAGCAGTACTTC.

This clonotype was counted between two and nine times. V and J are TRBV6-1 and TRBJ2-7, with D possibly matching TRBD2 (5 bases). The CDR3 spans 13 residues. Trimming removed 8 bases from V and 2 bases from J, with 13 bases in between. Per germline, CDR1 MNHNS and CDR2 SASEGT. CDR3 DNA: TGTGCCAGCGGGGAGACACAAACCTACGAGCAGTACTTC. Its protein is CASGETQTYEQYF.

In its sample, this clonotype was seen a few times. The chain combines TRBV20-1 with TRBJ2-5; TRBD2 is a possible D gene (5 bases). The CDR3 extends over 15 amino acids. V was trimmed by 0 bases and J by 3 bases, leaving 14 bases between them. The germline V gene encodes CDR1 DFQATT and CDR2 SNEGSKA (reference sequence). The CDR3 protein is CSARDQSLGEETQYF. The CDR3 nucleotides are TGCAGTGCTAGAGATCAATCCCTCGGGGAAGAGACCCAGTACTTC.

This clonotype turned up a few times. A clone one base away is much larger, so this may be a read error. Here the CDR3 DNA reads TGTGCCAGCAGCTCAGGGGTTGCAACTAATGAAAAACTGTTTTTT. It yields the protein CASSSGVATNEKLFF. The genes are TRBV5-4 and TRBJ1-4; D possibly corresponds to TRBD1 (6 bases). CDR1 SGHNT and CDR2 YYREEE come from the germline V gene (reference sequence). CDR3 length: 15 residues. V lost 3 bases to trimming and J lost 0 bases, with 9 bases between them.

In its sample, this clonotype was seen once. The chain is built from TRBV7-2 and TRBJ2-3; D is undetermined. Per germline, CDR1 SGHTA and CDR2 FQGNSA. V gave up 3 bases and J gave up 7 bases, with 11 bases separating them. The CDR3 is 13 amino acids. CDR3 DNA sequence: TGTGCCAGCAGCTTCGAGGTGGCGAATACGCAGTATTTT. Amino acid sequence: CASSFEVANTQYF. The entire variable domain, with the rest obtained from reference TRBV7-2 and TRBJ2-3, is as follows: GAGVSQSPSNKVTEKGKDVELRCDPISGHTALYWYRQSLGQGLEFLIYFQGNSAPDKSGLPSDRFSAERTGGSVSTLTIQRTQQEDSAVYLCASSFEVANTQYFGPGTRLTVL.

This chain uses TRBV7-9 with TRBJ1-4; the D gene is possibly TRBD1 (6 bases). V lost 5 bases and J lost 7, with 17 bases in between. Germline CDR1 SEHNR, CDR2 FQNEAQ (reference sequence). This CDR3 comprises 15 residues. CDR3 bases: TGTGCCAGCAGCCCCCAGAACAGGGCCGGTGAAAAACTGTTTTTT. The encoded protein is CASSPQNRAGEKLFF.

The V and J genes are TRBV24-1 and TRBJ2-5; D possibly corresponds to TRBD2 (6 bases). The CDR3 extends over 12 amino acids. In germline, CDR1 is KGHDR, CDR2 SFDVKD. V lost 10 bases, J lost 5 bases, and 13 bases lay in between. The chain's CDR3 is CATEGGGETQYF. DNA of the CDR3: TGTGCCACGGAGGGAGGCGGGGAGACCCAGTACTTC.

This clonotype was observed a handful of times. V gene TRBV9 combines with J gene TRBJ2-7; TRBD2 matches 9 bases. This CDR3 spans 15 amino acids. The V gene end was trimmed by 0 bases and the J gene end by 6 bases; junction bases not matched to a gene: 7. Looked up from germline, CDR1 is SGDLS and CDR2 is YYNGEE. The CDR3, as DNA: TGTGCCAGCAGCGTAGAGGCGGGGGGGCCAAGCGAGCAGTACTTC. The encoded protein is CASSVEAGGPSEQYF. The full variable domain, with the rest looked up from reference TRBV9 and TRBJ2-7, is DSGVTQTPKHLITATGQRVTLRCSPRSGDLSVYWYQQSLDQGLQFLIQYYNGEERAKGNILERFSAQQFPDLHSELNLSSLELGDSALYFCASSVEAGGPSEQYFGPGTRLTVT.

A note on this clonotype: Possible read error: a much larger clone is one base away. The rearrangement joins TRBV9 to TRBJ1-4; 7 bases are shared with TRBD1. The CDR3 contains 14 residues. Germline assignment: CDR1 SGDLS and CDR2 YYNGEE. The CDR3 loop is CASSATGLDEKLVF. CDR3 nucleotide sequence: TGTGCCAGCAGCGCGACAGGGCTAGATGAAAAACTGGTTTTT. Combining the CDR3 with reference TRBV9 and TRBJ1-4 gives the whole variable domain DSGVTQTPKHLITATGQRVTLRCSPRSGDLSVYWYQQSLDQGLQFLIQYYNGEERAKGNILERFSAQQFPDLHSELNLSSLELGDSALYFCASSATGLDEKLVFGSGTQLSVL.

The CDR3 nucleotides read TGTGCCAGCAGCCTAGGGCGGGATGACGCCGGGGAGCTGTTTTTT. Encoded protein: CASSLGRDDAGELFF. The chain combines TRBV4-2 with TRBJ2-2, with a weak D call TRBD2 (6 bases). V lost 4 bases and J lost 6, with 15 bases in between. This CDR3 is 15 amino acids long. Germline-derived CDR1 and CDR2 are LGHNA and YNFKEQ.

This clonotype has more than one count but fewer than ten. This chain links TRBV7-2 with TRBJ2-7; TRBD1 might be the D (6 bases). The germline V gene encodes CDR1 SGHTA and CDR2 FQGNSA. V dropped 4 bases and J dropped 0 bases, with 13 bases sitting between them. This CDR3 has 15 residues. The CDR3 loop reads CASSSSRDTSYEQYF. CDR3 DNA sequence: TGTGCCAGCAGCTCTTCCCGGGACACCTCCTACGAGCAGTACTTC.

This clonotype was recorded at least ten times. The rearrangement uses TRBV10-3 and TRBJ2-7; 9 bases match TRBD2. With V trimmed by 8 bases and J by 3 bases, 5 bases remained unmatched. CDR3 size: 13 residues. The germline gives CDR1 ENHRY, CDR2 SYGVKD. This CDR3 is CAIGREGRYEQYF. The CDR3 coding sequence is TGTGCCATCGGGCGGGAGGGCCGCTACGAGCAGTACTTC.

In its sample, this clonotype was seen many times. The rearrangement joins TRBV15 to TRBJ2-7; D call uncertain. Germline V gives CDR1 LNHNV, CDR2 YYDKDF (reference sequence). Trimming shortened V by 0 bases and J by 0 bases, and 9 bases separated the two germline ends. The CDR3 totals 15 residues. This chain's CDR3 is CATSREATSSYEQYF. CDR3 in DNA: TGTGCCACCAGCAGAGAGGCTACTTCCTCCTACGAGCAGTACTTC.